These T cell receptor beta chains were read from a single sample in a study of blood T cells in healthy people across ages. TCRdb re-called the 5' RACE reads through MiXCR, storing one row per CDR3 protein. The table includes 800,000 to 950,000 distinct CDR3 sequences, just under 30% detected once. These records were also assigned to another study, of T cells of mothers and their children.

Specimen: blood. These receptors were taken from a woman in her thirties or forties in good health. Both conserved end residues are trimmed from each CDR3.

>TRBJ2-4|TRBV15
ATSRGGSYKQY
>TRBJ2-5|TRBV9
ASSVGSSGGQETQY
>TRBJ2-3|TRBV5-1
ASSSTRGILEDTQY
>TRBJ2-1|TRBV7-9
ASSRTEYNEQF
>TRBJ1-2|TRBV28
ASRPPTNYGYT
>.|TRBV20-1
SITGGFSYEQY
>TRBJ2-7|TRBV5-1
ASSTGQGIAYKQY
>TRBJ2-7|TRBV6-6
ASSYKGQGGYEQY
>TRBJ2-7|TRBV5-1
ASSYGQGSVSYEQY
>TRBJ2-5|TRBV27
ASSLDPSQETQY
>TRBJ1-5|TRBV28
ASSLVTGSNQPQH
>TRBJ1-1|TRBV29-1
SVELDGSEAF
>TRBJ1-4|TRBV20-1
SARGGQGASNEKLF
>TRBJ1-4|TRBV9
ASSVEGTEKLF
>TRBJ2-3|TRBV7-9
ASRPRTDFTDTQY
>TRBJ2-1|TRBV6-5
ASRQAGGARNEQF
>TRBJ2-7|TRBV20-1
SAARGRGEQY
>TRBJ1-4|TRBV7-6
ASSLAVGQGFSELF
>TRBJ2-7|TRBV14
ASSPVGFGGDEQY
>TRBJ1-1|TRBV6-1
ASSELQLGGNTEAF
>TRBJ2-3|TRBV12-3/TRBV12-4
ASSPRCPGGVIGTDTQY
>TRBJ2-1|TRBV4-1
ASSQDWTLTYNEQF
>.|TRBV5-1
ASSLAVGGGETQY
>TRBJ2-1|TRBV29-1
SVERGDSYNEQF
>TRBJ2-7|TRBV28
ASSDRPYEQY
>TRBJ2-7|TRBV9
ASSLSRASYEQY
>TRBJ2-3|TRBV24-1
ATSDTYPDTQY
>TRBJ1-4|TRBV4-1
ASSQDGRTRGNEKLF
>TRBJ1-6|TRBV28
ASSLKVSNSPLH
>TRBJ1-5|TRBV20-1
SARDPGQNQPQH
>TRBJ1-1|TRBV29-1
SVHPDMQDPEAF
>TRBJ2-1|TRBV20-1
SARDGTGRSEQF
>TRBJ2-4|TRBV28
ASSPTGLAKNIQY
>TRBJ1-2|TRBV6-5
ASSYAQTSREGYT
>TRBJ1-1|TRBV15
ATSREVRTAAEAF
>TRBJ2-1|TRBV20-1
SARDWEPNEQF